The clone carrying this T cell receptor beta chain was counted many times. The antigen is unknown. This sample stems from a study of T cells in Graves' hyperthyroidism and ophthalmopathy. General observations from the study: In blood, most of the thyroid clonotypes expanded above 0.001 were also present.

RNA transcripts provided the source from which TCR beta CDR3 regions were amplified. TCR CDR3 regions were first amplified by RT-PCR with HTBI primers. Using its own MiXCR run on the multiplex PCR reads, TCRdb lists one record per CDR3 protein. The table shows 380,000 or so distinct CDR3 sequences, with 15% to 20% occurring only once. Trimming pared 2 bases from V and 8 bases from J, leaving 9 bases between. The CDR3 spans 12 residues. Those with hyperthyroidism were 18 to 65 years old, newly diagnosed, and ill for under 2 months. For the diagnoses, clinical symptoms, serum thyroxine and TRAb, thyroid ultrasound and orbital computed tomography were used.

The receptor was isolated from a woman between 18 and 30 years old with Graves' hyperthyroidism. The chain employs TRBV12-3 or TRBV12-4 and TRBJ1-2, with D uncertain. Sequencing was carried out using blood. CDR3 DNA sequence: TGTGCCAGCAGTTTATACCCTCAGGGCTACACCTTC. Translated: CASSLYPQGYTF.